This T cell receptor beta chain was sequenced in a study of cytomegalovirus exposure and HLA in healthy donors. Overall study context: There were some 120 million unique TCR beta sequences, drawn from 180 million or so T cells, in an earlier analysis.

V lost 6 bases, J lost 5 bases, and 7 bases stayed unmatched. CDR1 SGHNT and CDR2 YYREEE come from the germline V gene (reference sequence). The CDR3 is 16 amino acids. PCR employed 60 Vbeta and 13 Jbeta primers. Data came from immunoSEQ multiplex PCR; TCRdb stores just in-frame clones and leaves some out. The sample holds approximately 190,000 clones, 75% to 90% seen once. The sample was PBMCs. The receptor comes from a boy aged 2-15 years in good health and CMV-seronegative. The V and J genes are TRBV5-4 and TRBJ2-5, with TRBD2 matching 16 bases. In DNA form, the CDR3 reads TGTGCCAGCACCCCCGGGACTAGCGGGGGGGAGGAGACCCAGTACTTC. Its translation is CASTPGTSGGEETQYF.